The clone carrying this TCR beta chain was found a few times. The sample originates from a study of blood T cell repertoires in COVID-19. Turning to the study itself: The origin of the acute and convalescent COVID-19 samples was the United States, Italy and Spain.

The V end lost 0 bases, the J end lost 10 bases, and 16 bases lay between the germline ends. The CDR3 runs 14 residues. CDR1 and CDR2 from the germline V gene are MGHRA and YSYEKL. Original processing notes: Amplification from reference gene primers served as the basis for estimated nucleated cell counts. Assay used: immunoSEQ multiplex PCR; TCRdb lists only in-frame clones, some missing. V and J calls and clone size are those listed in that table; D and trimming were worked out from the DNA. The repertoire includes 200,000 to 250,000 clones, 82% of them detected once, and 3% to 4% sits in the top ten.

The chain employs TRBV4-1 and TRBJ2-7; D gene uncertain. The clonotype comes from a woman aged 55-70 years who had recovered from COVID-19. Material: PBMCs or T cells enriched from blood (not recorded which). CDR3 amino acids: CASSQERTSAEQYF. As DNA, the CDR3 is TGCGCCAGCAGCCAAGAGAGAACCAGTGCGGAACAGTACTTC.